This section outlines one T cell receptor beta chain sequence together with its context. Its cognate antigen is unknown. The data originate from a study of cytomegalovirus exposure and HLA in healthy donors. Findings and limits, study-wide: Presence/absence analyses treated sequencing depth as roughly uniform across donors.

A multiplex PCR was run with 60 Vbeta primers and 13 Jbeta primers. Data came from immunoSEQ multiplex PCR; TCRdb stores just in-frame clones and leaves some out. The sample holds 140,000 or so clones, about 82% seen once. The CDR3 has 14 amino acids. From germline, CDR1 is SGHDN and CDR2 FVKESK. V was cut by 5 bases and J by 4 bases, with 14 bases left in between. This clonotype was obtained from a male donor in good health and CMV-seronegative. Sequencing was done on a sample of PBMCs. V and J are TRBV14 and TRBJ1-1; perhaps TRBD1 as D (5 bases). The CDR3 DNA follows: TGTGCCAGCAGCTGGGGCGGGGTGGGCACTGAAGCTTTCTTT. Protein product: CASSWGGVGTEAFF.